A selection of T cell receptor beta chains follows, all from one sample in a study of sequential checkpoint blockade in melanoma. TCRdb's table, derived via immunoSEQ multiplex PCR, lists solely in-frame clones and lacks some. The sample consists of about 27,000 clones, about 72% of them appearing once. Material: CD8+ T cells sorted from blood (inferred from file names), obtained from a patient given nivolumab and ipilimumab in sequence. Receptor source: a human donor with melanoma. The CDR3 runs from the conserved cysteine through the conserved F or W. The D gene is left open where the match is weak. The size field is filled for only some rows; it gives once, few, many or a size class.

CDR3nt	CDR3aa	d_gene	j_gene	abundance	v_gene
TGTGCCAGCAGCTTGGTGGTAGCGGGGGGGTACGAGCAGTACTTC	CASSLVVAGGYEQYF	TRBD2	TRBJ2-7	-	TRBV5-5
TGTGCCAGCAGCTGGATGGGATACGGAGGGTACGAGCAGTACTTC	CASSWMGYGGYEQYF	-	TRBJ2-7	few	TRBV5-6
TGTGCCAGCAGCACCGGGACTAGTGGGGATACGCAGTATTTT	CASSTGTSGDTQYF	TRBD2	TRBJ2-3	-	TRBV6-5
TGTGCCAGCAGTCGCTCACAGGATACCTACGAGCAGTACTTC	CASSRSQDTYEQYF	-	TRBJ2-7	-	TRBV6-5
TGTGCCAGCTGCTACATTTCGGCTCACCCGAGGGAGGGCTACGAGCAGTACTTC	CASCYISAHPREGYEQYF	TRBD2	TRBJ2-7	-	TRBV5-8
TGTGCCAGCACTGGACGGGGGTTTGAAGAGACCCAGTACTTC	CASTGRGFEETQYF	-	TRBJ2-5	-	TRBV21-1
TGCAGCGTTGAATTAGGCCCCGGCAGGTTGAATGAGCAGTTCTTC	CSVELGPGRLNEQFF	-	TRBJ2-1	-	TRBV29-1
TGTGCCAGCAGTCCCACGAGGGGGCGCCAATATGGCTACACCTTC	CASSPTRGRQYGYTF	TRBD1	TRBJ1-2	-	TRBV28
TGTGCCAGCAGCTTTCCGGGACAGGGGGCGCCTGGGGCCAACGTCCTGACTTTC	CASSFPGQGAPGANVLTF	TRBD1	TRBJ2-6	-	TRBV5-6
TGTGCCAGCAGCGTATCAGGTCGAAGTCAAGAGACCCAGTACTTC	CASSVSGRSQETQYF	-	TRBJ2-5	-	TRBV9
TGCAGCGTTGTAACGGGGGAGGGAGCTTTCTTT	CSVVTGEGAFF	-	TRBJ1-1	-	TRBV29-1
TGTGCCAGCGAGGGGGAGACAGATACGCAGTATTTT	CASEGETDTQYF	-	TRBJ2-3	-	TRBV5-4
TGTGCCAGCAGTTCTCCGGGACAGGGGGCGAACTATGGCTACACCTTC	CASSSPGQGANYGYTF	TRBD1	TRBJ1-2	-	TRBV5-6
TGTGCCAGTAGTATAGGAGAGGCCCAAAATTCACCCCTCCACTTT	CASSIGEAQNSPLHF	-	TRBJ1-6	-	TRBV19
TGTGCCAGCAGCACCGGACAGGCTAATTCACCCCTCCACTTT	CASSTGQANSPLHF	TRBD1	TRBJ1-6	-	TRBV7-9
TGTGCCAGCAGCGCAAGCGGGAACGAGCAGTACTTC	CASSASGNEQYF	TRBD2	TRBJ2-7	few	TRBV7-9
TGTGCCAGCAGTGAGCGGGAGTACGAGCAGTACTTC	CASSEREYEQYF	TRBD2	TRBJ2-7	-	TRBV2
TGCACCAGCAGCCAAGAAGGGGCTGAACAGGCGAACAATCAGCCCCAGCATTTT	CTSSQEGAEQANNQPQHF	-	TRBJ1-5	once	TRBV1
TGCGCCAGCAGCCAAGATCTTGCGGGTAAGAACGAGCAGTACTTC	CASSQDLAGKNEQYF	-	TRBJ2-7	-	TRBV4-3
TGTGCCTGGATGGGAGGCAGCTCTGGAAACACCATATATTTT	CAWMGGSSGNTIYF	-	TRBJ1-3	-	TRBV30
TGTGCCAGCAGTTACTACAGGGGCGCCGGGGAGCTGTTTTTT	CASSYYRGAGELFF	TRBD1	TRBJ2-2	-	TRBV6-5
TGTGCCACCAGCACAACTAGCGGGGGTAATGAGCAGTTCTTC	CATSTTSGGNEQFF	TRBD2	TRBJ2-1	-	TRBV15
TGTGCCAGCAGTTTAGGGACTAGCGGGTACGAGCAGTACTTC	CASSLGTSGYEQYF	TRBD2	TRBJ2-7	-	TRBV27
TGTGCCAGCAGCTTAGTCCTAGGCTCACCCCTCCACTTT	CASSLVLGSPLHF	-	TRBJ1-6	-	TRBV11-2
TGTGCCTGGAGTAGAGGACAGGTACACTACGAGCAGTACTTC	CAWSRGQVHYEQYF	TRBD1	TRBJ2-7	-	TRBV30
TGTGCCAGCAGTTCCCCCTGGGCGCCAGACAGGGGATCACCCCTCCACTTT	CASSSPWAPDRGSPLHF	TRBD1	TRBJ1-6	few	TRBV28
TGTGCCAGCAGCGGTAGTAGTAGTACCAGGACAGGTACGAATGAAAAACTGTTTTTT	CASSGSSSTRTGTNEKLFF	TRBD1	TRBJ1-4	many	TRBV9
TGTGCCAGCAGCGAGGGGCACTCAGGCGAGCAGTACTTC	CASSEGHSGEQYF	-	TRBJ2-7	-	TRBV9
TGTGCCACCAGCATATCACACTACACAGATACGCAGTATTTT	CATSISHYTDTQYF	-	TRBJ2-3	-	TRBV15
TGTGCCAGTAGGTCCTTGGCCGGGAGAGACACAGATACGCAGTATTTT	CASRSLAGRDTDTQYF	-	TRBJ2-3	-	TRBV19
TGTGCCAGCAGTTTAGCGGCAGGGGTAGAGACCCAGTACTTC	CASSLAAGVETQYF	-	TRBJ2-5	-	TRBV27
TGTGCCTGGAGTGAGGGGGCGAGCTCCTACGAGCAGTACTTC	CAWSEGASSYEQYF	TRBD1	TRBJ2-7	-	TRBV30
TGTGCCAGCAGCGTGGGCAGGGGATTATCCGAGCAGTACTTC	CASSVGRGLSEQYF	-	TRBJ2-7	-	TRBV13
TGTGCCAGCAGCTTGGACAAGTACGAGCAGTACTTC	CASSLDKYEQYF	-	TRBJ2-7	-	TRBV5-6
TGTGCCAGCAGTGGTAACAGGGACGAGGGCAATCAGCCCCAGCATTTT	CASSGNRDEGNQPQHF	-	TRBJ1-5	-	TRBV6-6
TGTGCCAGCAGCCAAGTCCAAGACAATAATCAGCCCCAGCATTTT	CASSQVQDNNQPQHF	-	TRBJ1-5	-	TRBV4-1
TGTGCCAGCAGCTTAGGGGGGACAGGCGCCGAGCAGTACTTC	CASSLGGTGAEQYF	TRBD1	TRBJ2-7	-	TRBV7-6
TGTGCCAGCAGTTACTCGATGGCGGACGAGCAGTACTTC	CASSYSMADEQYF	-	TRBJ2-7	once	TRBV6-5
TGTGCCAGCAGCTTGGGAGGGTATCAGCCCCAGCATTTT	CASSLGGYQPQHF	-	TRBJ1-5	-	TRBV5-6
TGTGCCAGCAGCTTGTGGGGGGGGTCGAACGAAAAACTGTTTTTT	CASSLWGGSNEKLFF	-	TRBJ1-4	-	TRBV5-6
TGCGCCAGCAGTGGTGGCCTGAACACTGAAGCTTTCTTT	CASSGGLNTEAFF	-	TRBJ1-1	-	TRBV10-2
TGCAGCGTTGAAGGGGCAGGGTGGAGAGAGACCCAGTACTTC	CSVEGAGWRETQYF	-	TRBJ2-5	-	TRBV29-1
TGTGCCAGCGGGACAGGGATCCAGTTGGCAGATACGCAGTATTTT	CASGTGIQLADTQYF	TRBD1	TRBJ2-3	-	TRBV25-1